This T cell receptor beta chain was retrieved from a study of cytomegalovirus exposure and HLA in healthy donors. CDR3 size: 15 residues. The V and J ends lost 0 bases and 2 bases respectively, with 12 bases between them. Looked up from germline, CDR1 is SGHRS and CDR2 is YFSETQ. The PCR employed 60 Vbeta primers together with 13 Jbeta primers. Produced via immunoSEQ multiplex PCR; TCRdb's table is partial and in-frame only. The sample carries more than 100,000 clones, around 80% recorded once. This TCR was recovered from a man aged 45-60 years in good health and CMV-seronegative. Sequencing was done on a sample of PBMCs. V gene TRBV5-1 combines with J gene TRBJ2-7; tentative D call: TRBD1 (6 bases). The CDR3 spells CASSLASGVAYEQYF. The CDR3 nucleotides are TGCGCCAGCAGCTTGGCTTCAGGGGTGGCCTACGAGCAGTACTTC.